These 10 T cell receptor beta chains were sequenced from one sample in a study of blood T cells in healthy people across ages. It was with a sample-barcoded 5' primer and a J-beta primer mix that a second PCR of roughly 7 to 12 cycles was run. TCRdb ran MiXCR on the 5' RACE reads and lists one entry per CDR3 protein. This table has 650,000 to 1,000,000 distinct CDR3 sequences, 35% to 40% appearing once. The specimen sequenced was blood. All receptors derive from a man aged 18 to 29 in good health.

Comments on this clonotype: This may be a read error, as it is one base from a much larger clone. V gene TRBV7-2 combines with J gene TRBJ2-6; TRBD2 might be the D (5 bases). The length of the CDR3 is 15 residues. CDR1 SGHTA and CDR2 FQGNSA come from the germline V gene. For the CDR3, the DNA is TGTGCCGGCAGCTTAGCGCGGGTTGGGGCCAACGTCCTGACTTTC. Translated: CAGSLARVGANVLTF.

This clonotype has a handful of counts. This chain connects TRBV12-3 or TRBV12-4 to TRBJ2-5; 7 bases map to TRBD1. V shed 5 bases, J shed 4 bases, and the junction held 7 bases outside the gene matches. The CDR3 length is 14 residues. The CDR3 coding sequence is TGTGCCAGCAGTCTATCGACAGGGCGAGAGACCCAGTACTTC. This gives the protein CASSLSTGRETQYF.

Many counts were recorded for this clonotype. The chain couples TRBV27 to TRBJ2-7; 7 nucleotides match TRBD1. V lost 5 bases, J lost 2 bases, and 9 bases stayed unmatched. The CDR3 is made up of 15 amino acids. Germline V lookup: CDR1 MNHEY, CDR2 SMNVEV (reference sequence). The CDR3 region is CASSLSTGNTYEQYF. In DNA form, the CDR3 reads TGTGCCAGCAGTCTCTCGACAGGGAATACCTACGAGCAGTACTTC.

This clonotype was observed once. One end of the junction is discordant with germline, which a read error may explain. This chain links TRBV10-3 with TRBJ1-1, with a possible D match to TRBD1 (6 bases). The CDR3 has 14 residues. CDR1 and CDR2 from the germline V gene are ENHRY and SYGVKD. CDR3 region: CAISPDSLNTQAFF. In nucleotides, the CDR3 is TGTGCCATCAGCCCGGACAGCCTGAACACTCAAGCTTTCTTT.

This clonotype was recorded many times. V usage is TRBV20-1 and J usage is TRBJ2-7, with D possibly matching TRBD2 (6 bases). CDR1 and CDR2 (germline): DFQATT, SNEGSKA (reference sequence). V lost 1 base to trimming and J lost 2 bases, with 15 bases between them. The CDR3 sequence is 15 residues long. The CDR3 loop reads CSARVWDSRAYEQYF. CDR3 bases: TGCAGTGCTAGAGTGTGGGACTCGAGGGCCTACGAGCAGTACTTC.

This clonotype was counted a few times. The chain employs TRBV20-1 and TRBJ2-7; 7 nucleotides align to TRBD1. V trimming: 3 bases; J trimming: 5 bases; junction bases outside the gene matches: 10. CDR1 and CDR2 from the germline V gene are DFQATT and SNEGSKA (reference sequence). This CDR3 has 14 amino acids. CDR3 amino acids: CSASVDRDKDEQYF. The CDR3 DNA reads TGCAGTGCTAGCGTAGACAGGGACAAGGACGAGCAGTACTTC.

V usage is TRBV9 and J usage is TRBJ2-1; D gene ambiguous. This CDR3 spans 15 amino acids. CDR1 and CDR2 (germline): SGDLS, YYNGEE. V lost 0 bases and J lost 5, with 12 bases in between. CDR3 nucleotide sequence: TGTGCCAGCAGCGTAGAAAAAGAAATAGACAATGAGCAGTTCTTC. Translated: CASSVEKEIDNEQFF.

V gene TRBV27 combines with J gene TRBJ1-2; D remains unclear. Germline V gene sequence: CDR1 MNHEY, CDR2 SMNVEV (reference sequence). The ends were cut back, 3 bases at V and 6 bases at J, with 14 bases in the middle. This CDR3 has 14 amino acids. CDR3 protein: CASSFSRGENGYTF. DNA of the CDR3: TGTGCCAGCAGTTTTTCCCGGGGAGAGAATGGCTACACCTTC.

The genes are TRBV18 and TRBJ1-2; the D gene is possibly TRBD1 (5 bases). The CDR3 is made up of 16 amino acids. The V and J ends lost 4 bases and 4 bases respectively, with 19 bases between them. Germline V CDR1 and CDR2: KGHSH, LQKENI. In DNA form, the CDR3 reads TGTGCCAGCTCACTCGGACCGCCGGGGGGTAGCTATGGCTACACCTTC. Protein product: CASSLGPPGGSYGYTF.

This clonotype was counted a few times. CDR3 sequence (DNA): TGTGCCAGCAGCGTAGACGGTAACACAGATACGCAGTATTTT. Its translation: CASSVDGNTDTQYF. V usage is TRBV7-2 and J usage is TRBJ2-3, with unresolved D. Germline V lookup: CDR1 SGHTA, CDR2 FQGNSA. V lost 5 bases to trimming and J lost 2 bases, with 11 bases between them. This CDR3 is 14 amino acids long.